This TCR beta chain comes out of a study of long-term antiretroviral therapy in people with HIV. Survey level was the resolution at which the v3.0 immunoSEQ assay ran. Sequencing targeted about 35,000-50,000 T-cell genomes per sample. The table came from immunoSEQ multiplex PCR; TCRdb's copy has only in-frame clones and leaves some out. The sample includes 20,000 to 25,000 clones, roughly 84% of them seen just once. Findings of the study overall: All blood samples came from the years 2004 to 2017, possibly under older ART regimens. Repertoire dominance by clones expanded before ART was seen at all time points. Compared with controls, HIV repertoires showed narrower CDR3 length ranges.

Comment on this clone: What it binds is not known.

Per germline, CDR1 LNHDA and CDR2 SQIVND (reference sequence). Trimming removed 4 bases from V and 4 bases from J, with 15 bases in between. There are 15 residues in the CDR3. Specimen: unsorted PBMCs, collected 0.1 years before starting antiretroviral therapy. The chain employs TRBV19 and TRBJ2-3; a possible D gene is TRBD2 (7 bases). This receptor was identified in a young man with HIV. This CDR3 reads CASSSWEGDADTQYF. The CDR3, as DNA: TGTGCCAGTAGTAGTTGGGAGGGGGACGCAGATACGCAGTATTTT.